The sequence of this TCR beta chain was determined in a study of blood T cell repertoires in COVID-19 (TCRdb year 2020). Notes on the research overall: Samples from collaborators originated in the United States, Italy and Spain and spanned both the acute and convalescent phases of COVID-19. Deeply sampled blood TCRbeta repertoires from subjects exposed to, actively infected with, or recovered from COVID-19 were included in the dataset. HLA class I and class II types, where available, came from metadata supplied by the sample provider rather than from assay-based typing. A freely available public database, intended as a resource for researchers studying the immune response to SARS-CoV-2, is where the repertoires were released. The sample metadata nearly always contained a de-identified subject ID, COVID-19 status, age in years and sex. The samples were drawn from two sources: the first 160 participants of the ongoing ImmuneRACE study, and approximately 1,300 subjects contributed by 6 global collaborators. The material from the prospective study consisted of cDNA or gDNA derived from T cells, B-cell-depleted T cells, or PBMCs. The research as a whole found: Clinical and demographic metadata were provided uncurated, with the amount varying by source and participant.

TCRbeta CDR3 regions were amplified from genomic DNA using the immunoSEQ Assay, a bias-controlled multiplex PCR. As for how the authors treated the data: Nucleated cell counts per sample were estimated from amplification of reference gene primers within the assay. To quantify the absolute abundance of each unique TCRbeta CDR3 rearrangement, sequence reads were collapsed and filtered. For each sample, productive Simpson clonality was calculated as the square root of Simpson's diversity index over productive rearrangements. In its TCRdb copy, this immuneACCESS table keeps in-frame sequences only and misses some clones. Where compared with another copy, unresolved V genes explain less than half of these, and the others have no known cause. The V and J calls and the clone size are those of that table, but D and trimming were determined from the DNA. The sample has around 160,000 clones on record, 80% of them singletons. Clones ranked in the top ten supply less than 6% of the sample.

The junction shows trimming of 3 bases on V and 5 bases on J, plus 8 bases between the germline ends. CDR1 and CDR2, looked up from the germline V gene, are SGDLS and YYNGEE. The cysteine opens and the phenylalanine closes a CDR3 of 13 amino acids. The retained sequence is limited to the CDR3, 39 bases, with the frame set at the first base. Turning to this clone: This clone's antigen is unknown. Base qualities are not recorded, but no much larger clone differs from it by a single base.

Enrolling through a virtual design, the prospective study's participants ranged in age from roughly 18 to 95 years and lived across roughly 23 United States geographic areas. Cohort assignment in the prospective study relied on participant-reported clinical history from a screening survey and a study questionnaire. Recovered participants in ImmuneRACE Cohort 3 were defined as having two consecutive negative NP/OP PCR tests, clearance from a healthcare professional, or resolution of symptoms. In the prospective study, mobile phlebotomists collected whole blood, serum and a nasopharyngeal or oropharyngeal swab from each participant. Prospective study participants could optionally give additional blood draws and questionnaires over an approximately two-month period. Blood samples from the prospective study were shipped frozen or at room temperature prior to DNA extraction.

The chain links TRBV9 with TRBJ1-4, with the D gene not clear enough to name. This sequence was found in a man aged 35 to 55 who had recovered from COVID-19. Sequenced input: PBMCs or T cells enriched from blood (not recorded which). The base sequence is TGTGCCAGCAGCGGGGAGGCGAATGAAAAACTGTTTTTT. Translation gives CASSGEANEKLFF.